Shown below are 31 T cell receptor beta chains from a single sample sequenced in a study of cytomegalovirus exposure and HLA in healthy donors. In the PCR, 60 Vbeta and 13 Jbeta primers were used. Generated by immunoSEQ multiplex PCR, the TCRdb table keeps only in-frame clones and is missing some. The data show around 100,000 clones, with around four fifths seen just once and just over 2.5% held by the top ten. The sequenced sample was PBMCs. The receptor set was obtained from a man aged 35 to 55 in good health and CMV-seronegative.

V usage is TRBV5-6 and J usage is TRBJ2-7, with 10 bases identical to TRBD2. Germline CDR1 reads SGHDT; CDR2 reads YYEEEE. The CDR3 is made up of 15 amino acids. Trimming took 0 bases from V and 3 from J; bases not matched to a gene: 3. Here the CDR3 DNA reads TGTGCCAGCAGCTTGGGAGCGGGGGGGGGCTACGAGCAGTACTTC. Translating gives CASSLGAGGGYEQYF. The variable domain in full, with the rest retrieved from reference TRBV5-6 and TRBJ2-7, is DAGVTQSPTHLIKTRGQQVTLRCSPKSGHDTVSWYQQALGQGPQFIFQYYEEEERQRGNFPDRFSGHQFPNYSSELNVNALLLGDSALYLCASSLGAGGGYEQYFGPGTRLTVT.

The rearrangement joins TRBV29-1 to TRBJ2-5; tentative D call: TRBD1 (6 bases). The CDR3 is 14 amino acids. The V gene's germline CDR1 is SQVTM and CDR2 ANQGSEA. The V end lost 7 bases, the J end lost 2 bases, and 17 bases lay between the germline ends. The CDR3 sequence is CSERTVGWQETQYF. Written as DNA, the CDR3 is TGCAGCGAGCGGACAGTTGGTTGGCAAGAGACCCAGTACTTC.

The CDR3 sequence: CASSSSFINTEAFF. The CDR3 DNA follows: TGTGCCAGCAGTTCCAGTTTCATTAACACTGAAGCTTTCTTT. The chain is built from TRBV5-4 and TRBJ1-1; D remains ambiguous. The CDR3 consists of 14 residues. Trimming left V 5 bases short and J 2 bases short, with 13 bases between. Germline V lookup: CDR1 SGHNT, CDR2 YYREEE (reference sequence).

The chain uses TRBV18 and TRBJ2-1; D unresolved. This CDR3 is 17 amino acids long. The germline V gene has CDR1 KGHSH and CDR2 LQKENI. V lost 0 bases to trimming and J lost 0 bases, with 12 bases between them. CDR3 in DNA: TGTGCCAGCTCACCACCGAGGCTCCGAACCTCCTACAATGAGCAGTTCTTC. Amino acids: CASSPPRLRTSYNEQFF.

The genes are TRBV19 and TRBJ1-5, with TRBD1 matching 7 bases. The CDR3 is made up of 15 amino acids. V shed 6 bases, J shed 4 bases, and the junction held 9 bases outside the gene matches. Germline V gene sequence: CDR1 LNHDA, CDR2 SQIVND (reference sequence). This chain's CDR3 is CASSSTGAPNQPQHF. The CDR3 bases are TGTGCCAGTAGCTCAACAGGGGCCCCTAATCAGCCCCAGCATTTT.

The chain carries TRBV14 and TRBJ2-7; TRBD1 is a possible D gene (6 bases). Per the germline V gene, CDR1 is SGHDN and CDR2 is FVKESK. V gave up 1 base and J gave up 3 bases, with 22 bases separating them. The CDR3 covers 18 residues. The CDR3 spells CASSQAISSGTSYYEQYF. The CDR3 DNA reads TGTGCCAGCAGCCAAGCTATTTCGTCAGGGACATCATACTACGAGCAGTACTTC. Looking up the rest from reference TRBV14 and TRBJ2-7 gives the full variable domain: EAGVTQFPSHSVIEKGQTVTLRCDPISGHDNLYWYRRVMGKEIKFLLHFVKESKQDESGMPNNRFLAERTGGTYSTLKVQPAELEDSGVYFCASSQAISSGTSYYEQYFGPGTRLTVT.

This clone occurred once. The CDR3 DNA reads TGTGCCAGCAGCCGGGGGCCAACATACCCTGATTCTAGCACAGATACGCAGTATTTT. Translation gives CASSRGPTYPDSSTDTQYF. The chain employs TRBV4-2 and TRBJ2-3, with D perhaps matching TRBD1 (6 bases). The length of the CDR3 is 19 residues. Between the trimmed V and J ends, which lost 4 bases and 0 bases, there was a span of 23 bases. From germline, CDR1 is LGHNA and CDR2 YNFKEQ.

The V gene is TRBV7-2, the J gene TRBJ2-2, with 10 bases that match TRBD1. Germline V gene lookup returns CDR1 SGHTA and CDR2 FQGNSA. The CDR3 is made up of 17 amino acids. Losses at the gene ends were 2 bases for V and 3 bases for J; bases not matched to a gene: 6. The CDR3, as DNA: TGTGCCAGCAGCTTATCCCCGGGACAGGGGTACACCGGGGAGCTGTTTTTT. This translates into CASSLSPGQGYTGELFF.

This clone was seen only once. Here the CDR3 DNA reads TGCGCCAGCAGCTTGGAGGAGGGGGGGCATAATTCACCCCTCCACTTT. This sequence encodes CASSLEEGGHNSPLHF. V usage is TRBV5-1 and J usage is TRBJ1-6; D might be TRBD1 (6 bases). The CDR3 consists of 16 residues. Trimming cost V 0 bases and J 5 bases, with 12 bases left between them. Germline CDR1 reads SGHRS; CDR2 reads YFSETQ. Combining the CDR3 with reference TRBV5-1 and TRBJ1-6 gives the whole variable domain KAGVTQTPRYLIKTRGQQVTLSCSPISGHRSVSWYQQTPGQGLQFLFEYFSETQRNKGNFPGRFSGRQFSNSRSEMNVSTLELGDSALYLCASSLEEGGHNSPLHFGNGTRLTVT.

The chain has TRBV2 and TRBJ2-1, with D uncertain. Per the germline V gene, CDR1 is SNHLY and CDR2 is FYNNEI. V shed 3 bases and J shed 4 bases, with 4 bases lying between them. The CDR3 extends over 12 amino acids. The CDR3 coding sequence is TGTGCCAGCAGTGACAGGTACAATGAGCAGTTCTTC. Translation gives CASSDRYNEQFF.

The chain is built from TRBV7-9 and TRBJ2-2, with a possible D match to TRBD1 (6 bases). The CDR3 contains 14 residues. V was shortened by 6 bases and J by 2 bases, with 10 bases between the two germline ends. The V gene's germline CDR1 is SEHNR and CDR2 FQNEAQ (reference sequence). For the CDR3, the DNA is TGTGCCAGCAGTTGGACAGCCAACACCGGGGAGCTGTTTTTT. Translated, it gives CASSWTANTGELFF. The full variable domain, in which reference TRBV7-9 and TRBJ2-2 provide the parts outside the CDR3, is DTGVSQNPRHKITKRGQNVTFRCDPISEHNRLYWYRQTLGQGPEFLTYFQNEAQLEKSRLLSDRFSAERPKGSFSTLEIQRTEQGDSAMYLCASSWTANTGELFFGEGSRLTVL.

This rearrangement joins TRBV6-5 to TRBJ2-3; 7 bases are shared with TRBD2. The CDR3 spans 15 residues. V gave up 5 bases and J gave up 9 bases; unmatched junction bases: 14. Looked up from germline, CDR1 is MNHEY and CDR2 is SVGAGI. The CDR3 bases are TGTGCCAGCAGTGGCCAGCGGGGTCTTTCGGACACGCAGTATTTT. Residues: CASSGQRGLSDTQYF.

V usage is TRBV4-3 and J usage is TRBJ1-2, with 11 bases identical to TRBD1. V shed 4 bases, J shed 0 bases, and the junction held 10 bases outside the gene matches. In germline, CDR1 is LGHNA, CDR2 YSLEER. This CDR3 spans 18 amino acids. The CDR3 reads CASSPYGGTGGANYGYTF. The DNA of the CDR3 is TGCGCCAGCAGCCCGTACGGGGGGACAGGGGGGGCTAACTATGGCTACACCTTC.

The gene calls are TRBV6-1 and TRBJ2-5; D might be TRBD2 (6 bases). This CDR3 is 15 amino acids long. The germline CDR1 and CDR2 sequences are MNHNS and SASEGT. The V gene lost 6 bases and the J gene lost 0 bases, with 14 bases spanning the gap. CDR3 sequence: CASRRLGVYQETQYF. CDR3 in DNA: TGTGCCAGCAGAAGACTAGGGGTCTACCAAGAGACCCAGTACTTC.

The chain recombines TRBV7-9 with TRBJ2-5; 9 bases are shared with TRBD1. The better agreement between TRBJ2-7 and the DNA end casts doubt on the J call. This CDR3 contains 13 residues. Per the germline V gene, CDR1 is SEHNR and CDR2 is FQNEAQ (reference sequence). CDR3 residues: CASSRTGGHEQYF. CDR3 nucleotides: TGTGCCAGCAGCCGAACAGGGGGCCACGAGCAGTACTTC.

Comments on this clone: An end of the junction does not agree with germline; a read error may underlie this. The V gene is TRBV4-3, the J gene TRBJ2-6; 9 nucleotides agree with TRBD1. This CDR3 has 14 residues. Germline CDR1 and CDR2: LGHNA and YSLEER. This chain's CDR3 is CASSPQQGANVLTF. DNA of the CDR3: TGCGCCAGCAGCCCCCAACAGGGGGCGAACGTCCTGACTTTC.

V and J are TRBV18 and TRBJ2-7; TRBD2 matches at 11 bases. Losses at the gene ends were 3 bases for V and 2 bases for J; bases not matched to a gene: 3. The CDR3 runs 15 residues. In germline, CDR1 is KGHSH, CDR2 LQKENI. CDR3 amino acids: CASSPTSGDAYEQYF. In DNA form, the CDR3 reads TGTGCCAGCTCACCGACTAGCGGGGACGCCTACGAGCAGTACTTC.

This chain uses TRBV11-1 with TRBJ2-1; 8 nucleotides agree with TRBD2. The CDR3 sequence is 16 residues long. The germline V gene has CDR1 SGHAT and CDR2 FQDESV (reference sequence). Losses at the gene ends were 6 bases for V and 7 bases for J; bases not matched to a gene: 14. The DNA for the CDR3 is TGTGCCAGCAGATCGTACCCGGGACTAGTTTGGAATGAGCAGTTCTTC. Translating it yields CASRSYPGLVWNEQFF.

This chain joins TRBV18 and TRBJ1-1; D ambiguous. The V and J ends lost 5 bases and 4 bases respectively, with 11 bases between them. CDR1 is KGHSH, CDR2 LQKENI, per germline. This CDR3 has 13 amino acids. The CDR3 sequence: CASSAVGSTEAFF. CDR3 coding DNA: TGTGCCAGCTCAGCAGTAGGGAGCACTGAAGCTTTCTTT.

The CDR3 DNA reads as TGCGCCAGCAGCTTGGCCAGGGGCAGCACAGATACGCAGTATTTT. It specifies CASSLARGSTDTQYF. This chain connects TRBV5-1 to TRBJ2-3, with D tentatively TRBD1 (6 bases). CDR1 and CDR2 from the germline V gene are SGHRS and YFSETQ. V gave up 0 bases and J gave up 0 bases, with 8 bases separating them. This CDR3 region has 15 residues.

Remarks on this clone: At one end, the junction sequence differs from germline, possibly due to a read error. V and J are TRBV7-9 and TRBJ1-1; D is ambiguous. Germline CDR1 and CDR2: SEHNR and FQNEAQ (reference sequence). The CDR3 has 14 residues. In DNA, the CDR3 is TGTTCCAGCAGCTTAGTCCAGGTGAACACTGAAGCTTTCTTT. This gives the protein CSSSLVQVNTEAFF.

This chain connects TRBV6-1 to TRBJ2-5; 7 nucleotides align to TRBD2. Trimming removed 2 bases from V and 11 bases from J; junction bases left unmatched: 14. CDR1 is MNHNS, CDR2 SASEGT, per germline. This CDR3 has 15 amino acids. The CDR3 DNA reads as TGTGCCAGCAGTGAATTTTTCGGGGAGGGGTTGTCGCAGTACTTC. Protein: CASSEFFGEGLSQYF.

The chain combines TRBV6-1 with TRBJ2-3, with 8 bases lining up with TRBD1. CDR3 length: 12 amino acids. CDR1 and CDR2 from the germline V gene are MNHNS and SASEGT. After removal of 5 bases from V and 6 bases from J, the junction contained 1 base not matched to a gene. CDR3 protein: CASSHRGDTQYF. CDR3 in DNA: TGTGCCAGCAGTCACAGGGGGGATACGCAGTATTTT.

V gene TRBV5-1 combines with J gene TRBJ1-1, with 8 positions matching TRBD1. The V gene's germline CDR1 is SGHRS and CDR2 YFSETQ. After removal of 5 bases from V and 0 bases from J, the junction contained 12 bases not matched to a gene. The CDR3 length is 17 residues. The CDR3 loop is CASSPGTGSLMNTEAFF. The CDR3 nucleotides read TGCGCCAGCAGTCCCGGGACAGGAAGCCTGATGAACACTGAAGCTTTCTTT. Full variable domain (missing parts from reference TRBV5-1 and TRBJ1-1): KAGVTQTPRYLIKTRGQQVTLSCSPISGHRSVSWYQQTPGQGLQFLFEYFSETQRNKGNFPGRFSGRQFSNSRSEMNVSTLELGDSALYLCASSPGTGSLMNTEAFFGQGTRLTVV.

This clone was counted a single time. This chain joins TRBV9 and TRBJ2-5; D perhaps matches TRBD2 (6 bases). The CDR3 has 14 residues. Germline V gene lookup returns CDR1 SGDLS and CDR2 YYNGEE. Trimming stripped 3 bases from V and 1 base from J, with 10 bases between. The DNA for the CDR3 is TGTGCCAGCAGCGGTAGCGGCACCCAAGAGACCCAGTACTTC. Residues: CASSGSGTQETQYF.

The V and J genes are TRBV9 and TRBJ2-2, with TRBD2 matching over 15 bases. The germline gives CDR1 SGDLS, CDR2 YYNGEE. The CDR3 is 18 residues long. The V and J ends lost 4 bases and 1 base, in that order; junction bases with no gene match: 5. CDR3 in amino acids: CASSPRTSGGGNTGELFF. CDR3 DNA: TGTGCCAGCAGCCCACGGACTAGCGGGGGGGGGAACACCGGGGAGCTGTTTTTT.

This chain joins TRBV7-2 and TRBJ1-4; 8 bases map to TRBD1. Germline assignment: CDR1 SGHTA and CDR2 FQGNSA. The trim removed 1 base at V and 8 bases at J, leaving 6 bases unmatched. The CDR3 has 15 residues. CDR3 residues: CASSLGNRGGEKLFF. CDR3 nucleotides: TGTGCCAGCAGCTTAGGGAACAGGGGGGGGGAAAAACTGTTTTTT.

This sequence joins TRBV5-1 and TRBJ2-7; TRBD2 aligns across 8 bases. J lost 3 bases, V lost 2 bases, and 10 bases had no gene match. The germline V gene encodes CDR1 SGHRS and CDR2 YFSETQ. The CDR3 has 16 amino acids. CDR3 in DNA: TGCGCCAGCAGCTTTGAATCGGGGGGGGCCGGCTACGAGCAGTACTTC. This gives the protein CASSFESGGAGYEQYF. The complete variable domain, with remaining parts taken from reference TRBV5-1 and TRBJ2-7, reads KAGVTQTPRYLIKTRGQQVTLSCSPISGHRSVSWYQQTPGQGLQFLFEYFSETQRNKGNFPGRFSGRQFSNSRSEMNVSTLELGDSALYLCASSFESGGAGYEQYFGPGTRLTVT.

The chain has TRBV30 and TRBJ1-3, with D tentatively TRBD1 (6 bases). V was shortened by 7 bases and J by 9 bases, with 16 bases between the two germline ends. The CDR3 totals 12 residues. The germline V gene encodes CDR1 GTSNPN and CDR2 SVGIG (reference sequence). CDR3 nucleotides: TGTGCCTACAATAGGGGGGGAGGCACCATATATTTT. It is translated as CAYNRGGGTIYF.

The gene calls are TRBV5-1 and TRBJ2-7; TRBD1 agrees at 7 bases. The J segment lost 2 bases and the V segment lost 4 bases, leaving 6 bases of the junction unmatched. Per germline, CDR1 SGHRS and CDR2 YFSETQ. This CDR3 spans 14 amino acids. Here the CDR3 reads CASSHGTAAYEQYF. CDR3 DNA sequence: TGCGCCAGCAGCCATGGGACAGCGGCCTACGAGCAGTACTTC.

V gene TRBV7-2 combines with J gene TRBJ2-1; TRBD1 aligns across 7 bases. Germline CDR1 and CDR2: SGHTA and FQGNSA. This CDR3 is 16 amino acids long. Trimming removed 1 base from V and 3 bases from J; junction bases left unmatched: 6. The CDR3 loop is CASSLGPGGHYNEQFF. CDR3 DNA: TGTGCCAGCAGCTTAGGGCCAGGGGGTCACTACAATGAGCAGTTCTTC. The whole variable domain, filled in from reference TRBV7-2 and TRBJ2-1, reads GAGVSQSPSNKVTEKGKDVELRCDPISGHTALYWYRQSLGQGLEFLIYFQGNSAPDKSGLPSDRFSAERTGGSVSTLTIQRTQQEDSAVYLCASSLGPGGHYNEQFFGPGTRLTVL.